This T cell receptor beta chain was sequenced during a study of cytomegalovirus exposure and HLA in healthy donors. Study-wide points: Reported performance of the classifier showed diagnosis of cytomegalovirus status with high specificity and sensitivity. In an earlier analysis, in approximately 630 donors, most V segments appeared productive either ~87% or ~30% of the time.

The germline gives CDR1 MDHEN, CDR2 SYDVKM. This CDR3 is built from 14 residues. Trimming left V 2 bases short and J 4 bases short, with 11 bases between. Remarks on this clone: What it binds is not known.

Primers for the PCR totalled 60 Vbeta and 13 Jbeta. The repertoire was sequenced with immunoSEQ multiplex PCR; TCRdb's copy has only in-frame clones and lacks some. The sample includes more than 95,000 clones, approximately 80% seen only once; the top ten take 9.5% to 15%. V is TRBV28 and J is TRBJ2-5; D is unresolved. What was sequenced was PBMCs. The sequence was obtained from a woman aged 35 to 49 in good health and CMV-seropositive. The CDR3 DNA is TGTGCCAGCAGTTTAGGGCAGCTCTTAGAGACCCAGTACTTC. Amino acids: CASSLGQLLETQYF.